These T cell receptor beta chains were read from a single sample in a study of T cell repertoires in cytomegalovirus infection. Via MiXCR, TCRdb re-called the reads, giving one row per CDR3 protein. The data show about 680,000 distinct CDR3 sequences, 20% to 25% seen once. The sequenced sample was CD8+ T cells from PBMCs. The origin of the receptors is a human donor in good health (CMV status not recorded). Some clones in this sample may be carry-over from other donors' samples. CDR3s leave out the opening cysteine and the closing phenylalanine or tryptophan. The order of the fields is J gene, V gene, clone size, CDR3 protein. Only part of the rows carry a size: once, few, many, or a class if the clone is expanded.

J: TRBJ1-1; V: TRBV5-4; size: once; CDR3: ASSWGQGPEAF
J: TRBJ2-1; V: TRBV5-5; size: NA; CDR3: ASSPWGEDEQF
J: TRBJ2-7; V: TRBV20-1; size: NA; CDR3: SARDGTGVGYEQY
J: TRBJ2-1; V: TRBV25-1; size: NA; CDR3: ASSERRHNEQF
J: TRBJ2-2; V: TRBV7-2; size: many; CDR3: ASSLNRPPATGELF
J: TRBJ2-1; V: TRBV6-1; size: many; CDR3: ASSEGAGGGYNEQF
J: TRBJ1-5; V: TRBV19; size: few; CDR3: ASSLGPQSGPQH
J: TRBJ1-3; V: TRBV28; size: NA; CDR3: ASSDGGGYSGNTIY
J: TRBJ1-1; V: TRBV7-6; size: few; CDR3: ASSLESAWDYTEAF
J: TRBJ1-1; V: TRBV13; size: few; CDR3: ASSRGTGGPITEAF
J: TRBJ2-1; V: TRBV20-1; size: few; CDR3: SARDWQGTNEQF
J: TRBJ2-1; V: TRBV12-3/TRBV12-4; size: few; CDR3: ASSLVPAGVEQF
J: TRBJ1-5; V: TRBV6-5; size: few; CDR3: ASSSTGAAQPQH
J: TRBJ2-5; V: TRBV7-2; size: many; CDR3: ASTPTGFEETQY
J: TRBJ2-2; V: TRBV15; size: NA; CDR3: ATSRVPGGDNTGELF
J: TRBJ2-1; V: TRBV11-2; size: many; CDR3: ASSLASGARYNEQF
J: TRBJ2-1; V: TRBV20-1; size: NA; CDR3: SARSPRPGGRNEQF
J: TRBJ1-2; V: TRBV9; size: NA; CDR3: ASSRIGYT
J: TRBJ1-5; V: TRBV2; size: NA; CDR3: ASRKSEPRNQPQH
J: TRBJ2-5; V: TRBV7-2; size: many; CDR3: ASTLTGGAGETQY
J: TRBJ2-3; V: TRBV7-8; size: many; CDR3: ASSLARGGKGDTQY
J: TRBJ2-5; V: TRBV4-1; size: few; CDR3: ASSQFGGLSFQETQY
J: TRBJ2-7; V: TRBV14; size: NA; CDR3: ANSQYAGGYEQY
J: TRBJ2-3; V: TRBV12-3/TRBV12-4; size: few; CDR3: ASSTLDGSTDTQY
J: TRBJ2-1; V: TRBV2; size: NA; CDR3: ASSEVESNEQF
J: TRBJ1-1; V: TRBV6-8; size: few; CDR3: ASSYAPTGNTEAF
J: TRBJ2-5; V: TRBV12-3/TRBV12-4; size: NA; CDR3: ASSERGFRETQY
J: TRBJ2-7; V: TRBV6-2/TRBV6-3; size: NA; CDR3: ASTIWDRGQVEQY
J: TRBJ1-5; V: TRBV7-2; size: many; CDR3: ASSLEAGTQPQH